A single sample is the source of the 27 T cell receptor beta chains below, sequenced in a study of vaccination and CD4 T cells after COVID-19. An Oncomine TCR Beta short-read assay was used to sequence the DNA from cultured CD4+ T cells. TCRdb independently ran MiXCR on the PCR reads; one entry per CDR3 protein. The sample contains over 15,000 distinct CDR3 sequences, roughly 52% of which appear only once. Documented treatment: approximately 10-day PBMC culture with coronavirus spike peptide pools or control peptides (ViraFEST assay). The antigens these receptors bind are not known. The sample in question was CD4+ T cells from blood, cultured in vitro, obtained before SARS-CoV-2 vaccination. These receptors were obtained from a human donor who had recovered from COVID-19.

The chain recombines TRBV24-1 with TRBJ2-7; 7 bases are a match to TRBD2. The CDR3 extends over 15 amino acids. From germline, CDR1 is KGHDR and CDR2 SFDVKD. With 9 bases clipped from V and 5 bases from J, the junction kept 15 bases outside the gene matches. DNA of the CDR3: TGTGCCACCTATTCGACTAGCCCCTCTTCCCACGAGCAGTACTTC. Translated: CATYSTSPSSHEQYF.

This clonotype was seen a few times. This chain uses TRBV2 with TRBJ2-7; D is unclear. This CDR3 has 15 residues. Trimming left V 1 base short and J 3 bases short, with 13 bases between. The V gene's germline CDR1 is SNHLY and CDR2 FYNNEI. The CDR3 DNA reads TGTGCCAGCAGTGAAGAGACGCGTAGGAACTACGAGCAGTACTTC. Its translation is CASSEETRRNYEQYF.

This clonotype was seen a single time. The CDR3 protein is CAGNSGSTQAEQFF. The CDR3 DNA sequence: TGTGCCGGCAATAGCGGGAGCACTCAGGCTGAGCAGTTCTTC. The genes are TRBV6-1 and TRBJ2-1; 9 bases map to TRBD2. The ends lost 11 bases at V and 9 bases at J; junction bases unmatched: 14. CDR1 is MNHNS, CDR2 SASEGT, per germline. This CDR3 has 14 residues.

The chain uses TRBV20-1 and TRBJ2-1; a possible D gene is TRBD1 (5 bases). V dropped 3 bases and J dropped 8 bases, with 11 bases sitting between them. The germline CDR1 and CDR2 sequences are DFQATT and SNEGSKA (reference sequence). The CDR3 runs to 12 residues. The CDR3 loop is CSASQGGYEQFF. The CDR3 DNA sequence: TGCAGTGCTAGCCAGGGTGGGTATGAGCAGTTCTTC.

The gene calls are TRBV3-1 and TRBJ2-7, with a possible D match to TRBD2 (5 bases). Germline CDR1 and CDR2: LGHDT and YNNKEL (reference sequence). This CDR3 comprises 15 residues. The V end lost 1 base, the J end lost 3 bases, and 13 bases lay between the germline ends. CDR3 residues: CASSQGPSGSYEQYF. CDR3 nucleotide sequence: TGTGCCAGCAGCCAAGGGCCCAGCGGTAGCTACGAGCAGTACTTC.

The CDR3: CASKGRSVSYEQYF. The CDR3 DNA reads TGTGCCAGCAAGGGGCGGAGCGTCTCCTACGAGCAGTACTTC. The V gene is TRBV6-2 or TRBV6-3, the J gene TRBJ2-7, with a weak D call TRBD1 (5 bases). V lost 7 bases to trimming and J lost 0 bases, with 13 bases between them. This CDR3 has 14 amino acids. Germline CDR1 and CDR2: MNHEY and SVGEGT.

The genes are TRBV20-1 and TRBJ2-7; 7 nucleotides align to TRBD1. The V gene's germline CDR1 is DFQATT and CDR2 SNEGSKA (reference sequence). With V trimmed by 0 bases and J by 4 bases, 6 bases remained unmatched. This CDR3 has 14 residues. This CDR3 is CSARDNNRGYEQYF. CDR3 coding DNA: TGCAGTGCTAGAGATAACAACAGGGGTTACGAGCAGTACTTC.

The sample holds a few counts of this clonotype. The V and J genes are TRBV12-3 or TRBV12-4 and TRBJ1-3, with 8 positions matching TRBD1. This CDR3 spans 13 amino acids. J was trimmed by 8 bases and V by 3 bases; bases with no gene match: 3. This CDR3 reads CASSFDRGYTIYF. As DNA, the CDR3 is TGTGCCAGCAGTTTTGACAGGGGATACACCATATATTTT.

The chain is built from TRBV24-1 and TRBJ2-2; 8 nucleotides agree with TRBD1. The V gene end was trimmed by 0 bases and the J gene end by 3 bases; junction bases not matched to a gene: 2. This CDR3 is 16 amino acids long. CDR1 is KGHDR, CDR2 SFDVKD, per germline. CDR3 in amino acids: CATSDLAGGDTGELFF. Written as DNA, the CDR3 is TGTGCCACCAGTGATTTGGCAGGGGGCGACACCGGGGAGCTGTTTTTT.

The V gene is TRBV27, the J gene TRBJ2-1; D might be TRBD2 (7 bases). CDR3 length: 14 residues. V was clipped by 3 bases and J by 3 bases, with 9 bases between them. Germline loops: CDR1 MNHEY, CDR2 SMNVEV (reference sequence). The CDR3 bases are TGTGCCAGCAGTTTGCGGGGGCGCTACAATGAGCAGTTCTTC. Protein: CASSLRGRYNEQFF.

This clonotype was seen just once. The gene calls are TRBV6-2 or TRBV6-3 and TRBJ1-4; D is ambiguous. With 6 bases removed from V and 8 bases from J, the gap between germline ends came to 13 bases. The CDR3 length is 13 residues. Germline assignment: CDR1 MNHEY and CDR2 SVGEGT. The DNA for the CDR3 is TGTGCCAGCAGAGGACCGGATCGGGAAAAACTGTTTTTT. This sequence encodes CASRGPDREKLFF.

This rearrangement joins TRBV3-1 to TRBJ1-5, with TRBD1 matching 8 bases. V gave up 3 bases and J gave up 0 bases; unmatched junction bases: 10. Germline loops: CDR1 LGHDT, CDR2 YNNKEL (reference sequence). This CDR3 is 18 amino acids long. CDR3 in amino acids: CASSQSLGTGHSNQPQHF. DNA of the CDR3: TGTGCCAGCAGCCAGAGCCTTGGGACAGGCCATAGCAATCAGCCCCAGCATTTT.

V and J are TRBV25-1 and TRBJ2-5, with D perhaps TRBD2 (6 bases). With 5 bases removed from V and 2 bases from J, the gap between germline ends came to 21 bases. Germline V CDR1 and CDR2: MGHDK, SYGVNS. The CDR3 sequence is 17 residues long. CDR3: CASSWEASFQLQETQYF. The CDR3 DNA sequence: TGTGCCAGCAGTTGGGAGGCTTCCTTCCAACTACAAGAGACCCAGTACTTC.

The chain employs TRBV19 and TRBJ2-3, with TRBD2 matching over 11 bases. This CDR3 is built from 15 residues. The V gene end was trimmed by 4 bases and the J gene end by 6 bases; junction bases not matched to a gene: 6. CDR1 and CDR2 from the germline V gene are LNHDA and SQIVND (reference sequence). The chain's CDR3 is CASSTTSGRGDTQYF. In DNA, the CDR3 is TGTGCCAGTAGTACCACTAGCGGGAGAGGGGATACGCAGTATTTT.

The table lists this clonotype with a few counts. The genes are TRBV28 and TRBJ2-5; weak D call: TRBD1 (5 bases). The V gene lost 8 bases and the J gene lost 3 bases, with 16 bases spanning the gap. The germline V gene has CDR1 MDHEN and CDR2 SYDVKM. The CDR3 covers 14 residues. The CDR3 DNA sequence: TGTGCCAGCCGCATTCGACAGACCGAAGAGACCCAGTACTTC. It is translated as CASRIRQTEETQYF. Based on the CDR3 plus reference TRBV28 and TRBJ2-5, the full variable domain is DVKVTQSSRYLVKRTGEKVFLECVQDMDHENMFWYRQDPGLGLRLIYFSYDVKMKEKGDIPEGYSVSREKKERFSLILESASTNQTSMYLCASRIRQTEETQYFGPGTRLLVL.

Only a few counts were recorded for this clonotype. The rearrangement joins TRBV19 to TRBJ1-2, with no clear D. Germline V lookup: CDR1 LNHDA, CDR2 SQIVND (reference sequence). This CDR3 has 13 amino acids. The V and J ends lost 3 bases and 8 bases respectively, with 13 bases between them. Here the CDR3 DNA reads TGTGCCAGTAGTATGGCACAGTCCCGCGGCTACACCTTC. The encoded protein is CASSMAQSRGYTF. Drawing the rest from reference TRBV19 and TRBJ1-2, the complete variable domain is DGGITQSPKYLFRKEGQNVTLSCEQNLNHDAMYWYRQDPGQGLRLIYYSQIVNDFQKGDIAEGYSVSREKKESFPLTVTSAQKNPTAFYLCASSMAQSRGYTFGSGTRLTVV.

The J gene is TRBJ1-5, the V gene TRBV18; the D gene is possibly TRBD1 (6 bases). Germline V gene sequence: CDR1 KGHSH, CDR2 LQKENI. This CDR3 region has 15 residues. V shed 8 bases and J shed 3 bases, with 17 bases lying between them. This chain's CDR3 is CASQPMPGANQPQHF. CDR3 DNA: TGTGCCAGCCAGCCTATGCCGGGGGCCAATCAGCCCCAGCATTTT.

A single count supports this clonotype. The chain combines TRBV3-1 with TRBJ2-7, with D tentatively TRBD2 (6 bases). Trimming shortened V by 5 bases and J by 2 bases, and 19 bases separated the two germline ends. CDR3 length equals 16 residues. Germline-derived CDR1 and CDR2 are LGHDT and YNNKEL (reference sequence). Here the CDR3 DNA reads TGTGCCAGCAGCAAAGGTATAGCGGAAAAACCCTACGAGCAGTACTTC. Its translation is CASSKGIAEKPYEQYF.

The rearrangement joins TRBV7-2 to TRBJ2-7; 8 bases match TRBD1. CDR3 length: 14 amino acids. With V trimmed by 5 bases and J by 1 base, 4 bases remained unmatched. CDR1 and CDR2 from the germline V gene are SGHTA and FQGNSA. CDR3 protein: CASSQHRGSYEQYF. The CDR3 DNA is TGTGCCAGCAGCCAACACAGGGGGTCCTACGAGCAGTACTTC.

This rearrangement joins TRBV2 to TRBJ2-2, with a possible D match to TRBD2 (5 bases). The CDR3 has 13 residues. V was pared by 0 bases and J by 7 bases, with 6 bases between. Germline V gene data show CDR1 as SNHLY and CDR2 as FYNNEI. CDR3 loop: CASSEAGVGELFF. CDR3 DNA: TGTGCCAGCAGTGAAGCGGGAGTCGGGGAGCTGTTTTTT.

The rearrangement joins TRBV7-2 to TRBJ1-3; D not certain. Deletions cut 3 bases from V and 5 bases from J, with 8 bases between. This CDR3 is 13 amino acids long. The V gene's germline CDR1 is SGHTA and CDR2 FQGNSA. CDR3 DNA: TGTGCCAGCAGCTTCCGTCAGAGAAACACCATATATTTT. Translating it yields CASSFRQRNTIYF.

This clonotype was detected a few times. The chain carries TRBV7-2 and TRBJ1-5; no firm D call. Germline lookup yields CDR1 SGHTA and CDR2 FQGNSA. The CDR3 is 14 amino acids. Trimming took off 5 bases at V and 7 bases at J, with 15 bases between the two ends. CDR3 residues: CASSLNSVGQPQHF. The CDR3 region has the DNA TGTGCCAGCAGCCTAAACAGCGTCGGACAGCCCCAGCATTTT.

This clonotype was seen more than once but under ten times. The chain uses TRBV7-2 and TRBJ2-4; D is undetermined. Trimming removed 0 bases at V and 3 bases at J, with 0 bases between. This CDR3 contains 12 residues. Germline assignment: CDR1 SGHTA and CDR2 FQGNSA. The CDR3 region is CASSLAKNIQYF. The CDR3 bases are TGTGCCAGCAGCTTAGCCAAAAACATTCAGTACTTC. The complete variable domain, with remaining parts taken from reference TRBV7-2 and TRBJ2-4, reads GAGVSQSPSNKVTEKGKDVELRCDPISGHTALYWYRQSLGQGLEFLIYFQGNSAPDKSGLPSDRFSAERTGGSVSTLTIQRTQQEDSAVYLCASSLAKNIQYFGAGTRLSVL.

This clonotype occurred a few times. The rearrangement links TRBV5-8 to TRBJ1-5; the D gene is possibly TRBD1 (5 bases). Germline V gene sequence: CDR1 SGHTS, CDR2 YDEGEE. Trimming removed 4 bases at V and 1 base at J, with 9 bases between. This CDR3 is built from 14 residues. As DNA, the CDR3 is TGTGCCAGCAGCGGGGGATCAAGCAATCAGCCCCAGCATTTT. Its protein product is CASSGGSSNQPQHF. Using reference TRBV5-8 and TRBJ1-5 for the parts outside the CDR3, the full variable domain is EAGVTQSPTHLIKTRGQQATLRCSPISGHTSVYWYQQALGLGLQFLLWYDEGEERNRGNFPPRFSGRQFPNYSSELNVNALELEDSALYLCASSGGSSNQPQHFGDGTRLSIL.

V gene TRBV4-1 combines with J gene TRBJ2-1; 9 bases map to TRBD2. Germline values: CDR1 MGHRA, CDR2 YSYEKL. The junction had 11 bases not matched to a gene; V was cut back by 4 bases and J by 4 bases. The CDR3 sequence is 17 residues long. CDR3 region: CASSRGVLAGTYNEQFF. As DNA, the CDR3 is TGCGCCAGCAGCCGCGGGGTTCTAGCGGGAACTTACAATGAGCAGTTCTTC.

This clonotype is classed as medium-sized. The gene calls are TRBV19 and TRBJ1-1, with 9 bases matching TRBD1. The junction had 6 bases not matched to a gene; V was cut back by 4 bases and J by 6 bases. There are 14 residues in the CDR3. In germline, CDR1 is LNHDA, CDR2 SQIVND (reference sequence). CDR3 in amino acids: CASSRGQGTAEAFF. CDR3 coding DNA: TGTGCCAGTAGTAGGGGACAGGGTACTGCTGAAGCTTTCTTT.

This clonotype was found a few times. The genes are TRBV29-1 and TRBJ2-3; a possible D gene is TRBD1 (6 bases). Trimming removed 6 bases at V and 4 bases at J, with 14 bases between. The CDR3 loop spans 13 amino acids. Looked up from germline, CDR1 is SQVTM and CDR2 is ANQGSEA. The chain's CDR3 is CSVGHPSPDTQYF. CDR3 nucleotides: TGCAGCGTGGGACACCCATCGCCAGATACGCAGTATTTT.